There are a few counts of the clone carrying this T cell receptor (beta chain). Its specificity is not known. This entry comes from a study of T-cell reconstitution after alpha-beta-depleted transplantation in children. Whole-study findings and limits: T-cell counts and diversity at one year following transplant were attributed mainly to newly produced T cells. From surviving recipient T cells and thymic progenitors came the high day-60 TCRbeta diversity observed in some patients. Reportedly, alpha-beta T cells present about two months post-transplant originated from several hundred expanded clones of graft origin.

Library preparation (for TCRbeta) was performed with unique molecular identifiers. One entry per CDR3 protein results from TCRdb running MiXCR on the PCR reads. The profile shows 75,000 to 90,000 distinct CDR3 sequences, 13% to 15% of them singletons. V was pared by 0 bases and J by 5 bases, with 12 bases between. Per the germline V gene, CDR1 is SGHRS and CDR2 is YFSETQ. This CDR3 contains 14 residues. This sequence originates from a male patient aged 2-15 years who had a stem cell transplant for acute lymphoblastic leukemia, so the T cells may come from the graft donor. This specimen consisted of PBMCs, mostly from graft donor cells, obtained 180 days after TCRalphabeta/CD19-depleted stem cell transplant. The rearrangement links TRBV5-1 to TRBJ2-7; TRBD1 is a possible D gene (5 bases). For the CDR3, the DNA is TGCGCCAGCAGCTTGGTAGCAGGGTTGGACGAGCAGTACTTC. Encoded protein: CASSLVAGLDEQYF.